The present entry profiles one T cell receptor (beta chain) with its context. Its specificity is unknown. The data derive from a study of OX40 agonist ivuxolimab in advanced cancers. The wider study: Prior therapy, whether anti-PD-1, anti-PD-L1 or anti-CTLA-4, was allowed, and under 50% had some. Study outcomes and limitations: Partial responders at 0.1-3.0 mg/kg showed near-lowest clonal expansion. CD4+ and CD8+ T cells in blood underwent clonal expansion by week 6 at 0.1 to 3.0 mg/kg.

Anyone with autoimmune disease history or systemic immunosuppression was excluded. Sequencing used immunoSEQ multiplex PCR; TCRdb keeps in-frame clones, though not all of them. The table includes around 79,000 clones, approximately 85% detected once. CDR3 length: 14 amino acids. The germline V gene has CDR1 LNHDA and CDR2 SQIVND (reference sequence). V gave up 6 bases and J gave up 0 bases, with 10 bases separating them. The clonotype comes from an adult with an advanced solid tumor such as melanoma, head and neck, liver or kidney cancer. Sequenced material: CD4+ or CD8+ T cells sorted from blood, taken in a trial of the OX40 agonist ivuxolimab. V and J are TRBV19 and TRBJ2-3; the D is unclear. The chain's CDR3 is CASSFHTSTDTQYF. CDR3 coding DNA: TGTGCCAGTAGCTTCCATACTAGCACAGATACGCAGTATTTT.